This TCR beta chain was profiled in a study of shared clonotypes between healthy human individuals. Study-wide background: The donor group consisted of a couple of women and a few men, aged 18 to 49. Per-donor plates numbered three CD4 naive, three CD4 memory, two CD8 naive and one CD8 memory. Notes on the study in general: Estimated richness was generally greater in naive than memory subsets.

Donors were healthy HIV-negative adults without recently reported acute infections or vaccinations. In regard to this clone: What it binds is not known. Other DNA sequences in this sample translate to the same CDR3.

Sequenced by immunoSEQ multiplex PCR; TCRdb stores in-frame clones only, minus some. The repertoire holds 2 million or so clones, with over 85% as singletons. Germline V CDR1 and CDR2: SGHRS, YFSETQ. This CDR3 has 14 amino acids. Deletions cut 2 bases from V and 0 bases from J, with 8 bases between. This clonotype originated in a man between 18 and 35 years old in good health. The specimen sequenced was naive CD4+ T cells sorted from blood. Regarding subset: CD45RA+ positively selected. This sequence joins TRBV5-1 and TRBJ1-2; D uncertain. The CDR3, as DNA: TGCGCCAGCAGCTTAGAGAGCGCTAACTATGGCTACACCTTC. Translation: CASSLESANYGYTF.